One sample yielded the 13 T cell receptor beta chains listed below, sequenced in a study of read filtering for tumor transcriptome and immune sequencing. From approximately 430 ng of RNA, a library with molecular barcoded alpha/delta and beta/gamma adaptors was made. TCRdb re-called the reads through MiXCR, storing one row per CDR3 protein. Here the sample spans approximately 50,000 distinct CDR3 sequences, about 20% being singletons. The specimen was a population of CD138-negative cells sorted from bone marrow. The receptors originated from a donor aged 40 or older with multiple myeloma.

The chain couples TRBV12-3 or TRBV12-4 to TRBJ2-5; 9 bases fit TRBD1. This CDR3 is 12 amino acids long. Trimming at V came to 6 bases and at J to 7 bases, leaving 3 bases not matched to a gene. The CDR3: CASSRQGVTQYF. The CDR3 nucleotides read TGTGCCAGCAGCAGACAGGGGGTGACCCAGTACTTC.

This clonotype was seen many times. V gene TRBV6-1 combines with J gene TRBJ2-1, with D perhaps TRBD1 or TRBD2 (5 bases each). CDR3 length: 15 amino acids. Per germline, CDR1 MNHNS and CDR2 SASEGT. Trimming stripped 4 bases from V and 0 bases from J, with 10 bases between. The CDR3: CASSVGGYSYNEQFF. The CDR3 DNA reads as TGTGCCAGCAGTGTTGGGGGTTACTCCTACAATGAGCAGTTCTTC.

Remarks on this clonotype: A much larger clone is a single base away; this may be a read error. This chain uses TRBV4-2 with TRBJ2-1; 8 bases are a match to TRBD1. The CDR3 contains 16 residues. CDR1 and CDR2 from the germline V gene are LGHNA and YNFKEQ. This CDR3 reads CTSSQWGWTGHDEQFF. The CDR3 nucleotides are TGTACCAGCAGCCAATGGGGTTGGACAGGGCACGATGAGCAGTTCTTC.

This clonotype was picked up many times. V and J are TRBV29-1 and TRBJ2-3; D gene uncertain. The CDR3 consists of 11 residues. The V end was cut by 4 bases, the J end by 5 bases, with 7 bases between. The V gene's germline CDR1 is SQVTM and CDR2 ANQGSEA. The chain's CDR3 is CSVGPGDTQYF. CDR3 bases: TGCAGCGTTGGACCTGGAGATACGCAGTATTTT.

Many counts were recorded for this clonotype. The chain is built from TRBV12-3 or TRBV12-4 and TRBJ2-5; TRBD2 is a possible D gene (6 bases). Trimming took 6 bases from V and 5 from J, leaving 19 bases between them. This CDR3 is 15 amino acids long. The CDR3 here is CASSTTVSGGETQYF. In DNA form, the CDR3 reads TGTGCCAGCAGCACCACAGTCTCCGGAGGGGAGACCCAGTACTTC.

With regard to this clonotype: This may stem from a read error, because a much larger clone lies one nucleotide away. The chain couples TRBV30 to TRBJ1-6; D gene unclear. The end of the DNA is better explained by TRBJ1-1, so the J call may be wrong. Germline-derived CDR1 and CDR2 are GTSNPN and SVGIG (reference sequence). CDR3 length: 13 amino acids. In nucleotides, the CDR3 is TGTGCCTGGGTGATGGCGGGCGACACTGGAGCTTTCTTT. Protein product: CAWVMAGDTGAFF.

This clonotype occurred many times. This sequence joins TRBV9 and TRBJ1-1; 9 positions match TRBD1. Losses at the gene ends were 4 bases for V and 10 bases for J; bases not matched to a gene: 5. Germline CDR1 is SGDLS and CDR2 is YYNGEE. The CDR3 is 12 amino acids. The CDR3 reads CASSSGTGLAFF. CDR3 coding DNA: TGTGCCAGCAGCTCAGGGACAGGGCTAGCTTTCTTT.

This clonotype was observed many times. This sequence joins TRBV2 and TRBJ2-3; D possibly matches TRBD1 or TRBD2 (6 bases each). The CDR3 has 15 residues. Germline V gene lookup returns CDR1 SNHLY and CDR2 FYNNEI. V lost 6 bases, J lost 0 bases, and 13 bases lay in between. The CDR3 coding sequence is TGTGCCAGCAGCCTAAGGGGGGCCAGCACAGATACGCAGTATTTT. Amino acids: CASSLRGASTDTQYF.

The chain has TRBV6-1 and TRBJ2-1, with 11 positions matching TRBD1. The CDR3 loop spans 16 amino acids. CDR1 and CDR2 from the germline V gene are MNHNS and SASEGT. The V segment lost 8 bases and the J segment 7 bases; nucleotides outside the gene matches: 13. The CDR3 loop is CASLNSGTGGGNEQFF. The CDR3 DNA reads TGTGCCAGCCTTAATTCCGGGACAGGGGGAGGGAATGAGCAGTTCTTC.

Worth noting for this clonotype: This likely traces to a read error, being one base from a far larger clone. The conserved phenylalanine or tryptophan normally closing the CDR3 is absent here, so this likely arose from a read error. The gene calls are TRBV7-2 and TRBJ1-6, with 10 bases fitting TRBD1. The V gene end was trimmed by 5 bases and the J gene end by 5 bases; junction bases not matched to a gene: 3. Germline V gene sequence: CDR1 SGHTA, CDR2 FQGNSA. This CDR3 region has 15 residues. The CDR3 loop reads CASSGGTGDNSPLHL. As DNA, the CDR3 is TGTGCCAGCAGCGGCGGGACAGGGGATAATTCACCCCTCCACCTT.

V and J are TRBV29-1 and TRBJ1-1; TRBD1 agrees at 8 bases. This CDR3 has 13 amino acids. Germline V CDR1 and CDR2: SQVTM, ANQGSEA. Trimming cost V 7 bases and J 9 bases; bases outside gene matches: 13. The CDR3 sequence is CSATGVGEAQAFF. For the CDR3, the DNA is TGCAGCGCGACAGGGGTCGGAGAGGCTCAAGCTTTCTTT.

This chain's CDR3 is CASSPQGDTQYF. The CDR3 coding sequence is TGTGCCAGCAGCCCGCAGGGAGATACGCAGTATTTT. This chain connects TRBV3-1 to TRBJ2-3, with D possibly TRBD1 on 5 matching bases. The germline V gene has CDR1 LGHDT and CDR2 YNNKEL (reference sequence). Between the trimmed V and J ends, which lost 4 bases and 5 bases, there was a span of 7 bases. The CDR3 extends over 12 amino acids.

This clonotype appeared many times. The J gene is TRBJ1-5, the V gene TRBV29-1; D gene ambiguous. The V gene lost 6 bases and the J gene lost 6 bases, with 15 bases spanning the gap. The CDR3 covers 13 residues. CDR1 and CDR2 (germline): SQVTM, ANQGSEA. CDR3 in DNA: TGCAGCGTCCTTTCGGGTTTAGGTCAGCCCCAGCATTTT. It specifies CSVLSGLGQPQHF.